This T cell receptor beta chain was obtained from a study of blood T cell repertoires in COVID-19. Whole-study context: Acute and convalescent COVID-19 samples came from the United States, Italy and Spain. T cells, B-cell-depleted T cells, or PBMCs provided the cDNA or gDNA that served as material.

Under the authors' procedure: Counts of nucleated cells, estimated from reference gene primer amplification, were obtained. Method: immunoSEQ multiplex PCR; TCRdb's copy keeps in-frame clones and lacks some. V and J calls plus clone size are reproduced from that table; the DNA served to infer D and trimming. The sample holds around 300,000 clones; around 85% are singletons and the top ten take over 3.5%. The sample consisted of peripheral blood. The TCR comes from a woman aged 50 to 65 with active or convalescent COVID-19.

The CDR3 reads CASSQDPVGADTQYF. CDR3 bases: TGTGCCAGCAGCCAAGATCCGGTGGGCGCAGATACGCAGTATTTT. The rearrangement uses TRBV3-1 (or the pseudogene TRBV3-2) and TRBJ2-3; D is uncertain. Germline V lookup: CDR1 LGHDT, CDR2 YNNKEL (reference sequence). The ends were cut back, 0 bases at V and 4 bases at J, with 11 bases in the middle. The CDR3 has 15 amino acids.